The TCR beta chain described here comes from a study of CXCR3-negative and CXCR3-positive naive CD8 T cells. Study conclusions and caveats: Greater hydrophobicity was found in TRB CDR3s of CXCR3-positive naive cells than of CXCR3-negative naive cells.

Worth noting for this clonotype: Its antigen is undetermined.

CDR3 size: 13 residues. Researchers prepared the TRB cDNA libraries using 5' RACE with UMI labels. No DNA is given; TCRdb re-called the 5' RACE reads and lists each CDR3 protein once. The table gives around 88,000 distinct CDR3 sequences; the top ten clones make up nearly 0.85% of it. The V call is TRBV12-3 or TRBV12-4, the J call TRBJ2-7. The origin of this receptor is a human donor in good health. Some clones in this sample may be carry-over from other donors' samples. Sequences were obtained from naive CXCR3+ CD8+ T cells from blood. Documented subset: CD45RO-CCR7+CD27+CD95- naive CD8+ T cells expressing CXCR3 (TNR3+). CDR3 protein: CASSLVRPYEQYF.